The 8 T cell receptor beta chains listed next were all sequenced from one sample in a study of post-analysis software for immune sequencing data. General observations from the study: Patients had higher frequencies than controls of a handful of TRBV segments, including TRBV5-6, TRBV5-1 and TRBV20-1.

TCR beta cDNA libraries included unique molecular identifiers. TCRdb analysed the PCR reads with MiXCR anew, one entry per CDR3 protein. The sample carries under 900,000 distinct CDR3 sequences, about 57% recorded once. Antigen specificity for these receptors is unknown. The sequencing sample was made of blood. The source of these receptors is a girl aged 10 to 17 with multiple sclerosis.

The sample holds a few counts of this clonotype. The chain combines TRBV4-1 with TRBJ2-3; 8 nucleotides align to TRBD1. Germline CDR1 MGHRA, CDR2 YSYEKL. The CDR3 totals 16 residues. J was trimmed by 4 bases and V by 1 base; bases with no gene match: 7. CDR3 coding DNA: TGCGCCAGCAGCCAAGTTGGCAGGGGGCAGTCAGATACGCAGTATTTT. Protein product: CASSQVGRGQSDTQYF.

The chain carries TRBV2 and TRBJ2-5; 10 nucleotides agree with TRBD1. The ends lost 8 bases at V and 4 bases at J; junction bases unmatched: 7. Germline assignment: CDR1 SNHLY and CDR2 FYNNEI. This CDR3 is 14 amino acids long. CDR3 protein: CASELRTGGETQYF. The CDR3 DNA is TGTGCCAGCGAATTAAGGACAGGGGGAGAGACCCAGTACTTC.

The chain uses TRBV15 and TRBJ2-5; D perhaps matches TRBD2 (6 bases). V was pared by 3 bases and J by 7 bases, with 12 bases between. This CDR3 is 13 amino acids long. The germline gives CDR1 LNHNV, CDR2 YYDKDF (reference sequence). This chain's CDR3 is CATSSGGTGTQYF. CDR3 DNA sequence: TGTGCCACCAGCAGCGGGGGAACGGGGACCCAGTACTTC.

The V gene is TRBV4-1, the J gene TRBJ1-1, with 8 bases matching TRBD1. V shed 0 bases and J 6 bases; nucleotides not matched to a gene: 6. This CDR3 comprises 15 residues. Looked up from germline, CDR1 is MGHRA and CDR2 is YSYEKL. CDR3 sequence reads: CASSQETGGGSEAFF. The CDR3, as DNA: TGCGCCAGCAGCCAAGAAACAGGGGGTGGCTCTGAAGCTTTCTTT.

The gene calls are TRBV7-2 and TRBJ2-5, with TRBD2 matching over 10 bases. This CDR3 is built from 17 residues. From germline, CDR1 is SGHTA and CDR2 FQGNSA. Trimming at V came to 1 base and at J to 5 bases, leaving 10 bases not matched to a gene. In DNA, the CDR3 is TGTGCCAGCAGCTTAGTTGTAGCGGGGGGTCCCGGGGAGACCCAGTACTTC. Translating it yields CASSLVVAGGPGETQYF.

The V call is TRBV10-1, the J call TRBJ2-3, with no clear D. The CDR3 contains 13 residues. Per the germline V gene, CDR1 is WNHNN and CDR2 is SYGVQD (reference sequence). V lost 5 bases, J lost 4 bases, and 10 bases lay in between. The CDR3 region is CASSTLRADTQYF. The CDR3 coding sequence is TGCGCCAGCAGTACGCTACGGGCAGATACGCAGTATTTT.

The chain combines TRBV5-1 with TRBJ2-5; the D gene is possibly TRBD1 (6 bases). The CDR3 has 12 amino acids. Germline lookup yields CDR1 SGHRS and CDR2 YFSETQ. Trimming cost V 5 bases and J 4 bases, with 9 bases left between them. CDR3 residues: CASRSTGETQYF. The DNA for the CDR3 is TGCGCCAGCAGATCGACAGGAGAGACCCAGTACTTC.

This clonotype was observed once. V usage is TRBV7-9 and J usage is TRBJ2-7; 9 nucleotides match TRBD1. The germline gives CDR1 SEHNR, CDR2 FQNEAQ (reference sequence). This CDR3 has 15 residues. V lost 2 bases to trimming and J lost 2 bases; unmatched junction nucleotides: 4. The chain's CDR3 is CASSLWDREPYEQYF. The DNA for the CDR3 is TGTGCCAGCAGCTTATGGGACAGGGAACCCTACGAGCAGTACTTC. Supplemented by reference TRBV7-9 and TRBJ2-7, the full variable domain reads DTGVSQNPRHKITKRGQNVTFRCDPISEHNRLYWYRQTLGQGPEFLTYFQNEAQLEKSRLLSDRFSAERPKGSFSTLEIQRTEQGDSAMYLCASSLWDREPYEQYFGPGTRLTVT.